A selection of T cell receptor beta chains follows, all from one sample in a study of T-cell memory formation after mild COVID-19. One entry per CDR3 protein, called by TCRdb with MiXCR from the 5' RACE reads. The sample has 400,000 to 500,000 distinct CDR3 sequences, approximately 20% seen once. What was sequenced was PBMCs or a T cell subset sorted from them (not recorded which). Source of these receptors: an adult woman who had mild COVID-19 (a few samples of this study predate the infection). Cell type and time point are not known. The CDR3 runs from the conserved cysteine through the conserved F or W. D genes are given only for firm matches. For some rows the clone size is stated as once, few or many, or as a class when expanded; others skip it.

v_gene	abundance	j_gene	d_gene	CDR3nt	CDR3aa
TRBV7-8	few	TRBJ2-3	TRBD2	TGTGCCAGCAGCTTAGGACCCAGCGGGAGAAGCACAGATACGCAGTATTTT	CASSLGPSGRSTDTQYF
TRBV5-6	NA	TRBJ1-1	NA	TGTGCCAGCAGCTTGGGCAGGGAACCCCCTGAAGCTTTCTTT	CASSLGREPPEAFF
TRBV6-5	few	TRBJ1-1	NA	TGTGCCAGCAGTTACAAGTCAGGGGACACTGAAGCTTTCTTT	CASSYKSGDTEAFF
TRBV5-1	few	TRBJ2-1	TRBD1	TGCGCCAGCAGCCCGCGGACAGGGGTCTACAATGAGCAGTTCTTC	CASSPRTGVYNEQFF
TRBV6-5	NA	TRBJ1-2	TRBD1	TGTGCCAGCAGGTCCGCAGGGGGGTTCGGCTACACCTTC	CASRSAGGFGYTF
TRBV15	few	TRBJ2-3	NA	TGTGCCACCAGCAGAGATTACCGGGGGATGAACACAGATACGCAGTATTTT	CATSRDYRGMNTDTQYF
TRBV18	few	TRBJ1-4	NA	TGTGCCAGCTCACTCACGATGGACAGCCGCGAGGGACTGTTTTTT	CASSLTMDSREGLFF
TRBV9	NA	TRBJ2-7	NA	TGTGCCAGCAGCGTAGAAGGCGGAGCCTACGAGCAGTACTTC	CASSVEGGAYEQYF
TRBV9	few	TRBJ2-1	NA	TGTGCCAGCAGCGTTACCCCTGCTAACAATGAGCAGTTCTTC	CASSVTPANNEQFF
TRBV12-3/TRBV12-4	once	TRBJ1-2	NA	TGTGCCAGCAGTCCGCCCCGGTTCAGGAACTATGGCTACACCTTC	CASSPPRFRNYGYTF
TRBV29-1	few	TRBJ1-2	TRBD1	TGCAGCGAACGGACAGGGGGAGGTGCGACGTTC	CSERTGGGATF
TRBV5-1	few	TRBJ2-5	TRBD2	TGCGCCAGCAGCAAAGGACTAGCGGGGGCCCGGTGGGAAGAGACCCAGTACTTC	CASSKGLAGARWEETQYF
TRBV27	NA	TRBJ1-1	TRBD1	TGTGCCAGCGCAGTCAGGGGGAGGCCTGAAGCTTTCTTT	CASAVRGRPEAFF
TRBV5-5	few	TRBJ1-5	NA	TGTGCCAGCAGCTTGTTTATAAATCAGCCCCAGCATTTT	CASSLFINQPQHF
TRBV20-1	NA	TRBJ2-5	TRBD2	TGCAGTGCTAGAGATCCGGGAGGGTTTCCGAGACCCCCCAAAGAGACCCAGTACTTC	CSARDPGGFPRPPKETQYF
TRBV2	few	TRBJ2-1	TRBD2	TGTGCCAGCAGTGTCGATAGCGGGGGGTCCTACAATGAGCAGTTCTTC	CASSVDSGGSYNEQFF
TRBV6-5	NA	TRBJ1-2	NA	TGTGCCAGCAGACTGGACAGTAACTATGGCTACACCTTC	CASRLDSNYGYTF
TRBV20-1	few	TRBJ2-2	NA	TGCAGTGCTAGAGCAGCCGTTACCGGGGAGCTGTTTTTT	CSARAAVTGELFF
TRBV19	NA	TRBJ2-2	TRBD2	TGTGCCAGTAGTATGCCTAGCGGGAGTGTCGCCGGGGAGCTGTTTTTT	CASSMPSGSVAGELFF
TRBV14	few	TRBJ2-5	NA	TGTGCCAGCAGCCAAGACTTCGACACTACTCCACGGACCCAGTACTTC	CASSQDFDTTPRTQYF
TRBV24-1	NA	TRBJ2-3	NA	TGTGCCACCAGTGACCCGCTGACGGCAGATACGCAGTATTTT	CATSDPLTADTQYF
TRBV9	few	TRBJ2-2	NA	TGTGCCAGCAGCGTAAGTCTGGCCAGGGAGGACACCGGGGAGCTGTTTTTT	CASSVSLAREDTGELFF
TRBV7-2	few	TRBJ1-1	NA	TGTGCCACGAGGCGGGATCTGAACACTGAAGCTTTCTTT	CATRRDLNTEAFF
TRBV24-1	few	TRBJ2-2	TRBD1	TGTGCCACCAGTGCACAGGGGAGTCTGACCGGGGAGCTGTTTTTT	CATSAQGSLTGELFF
TRBV27	few	TRBJ1-3	NA	TGTGCCAGCAGTTACGGGGGCTCTGGAAACACCATATATTTT	CASSYGGSGNTIYF
TRBV29-1	few	TRBJ2-1	NA	TGCAGCGTCCGCACAGGTGACAATGAGCAGTTCTTC	CSVRTGDNEQFF
TRBV7-8	NA	TRBJ1-3	NA	TGTGCCAGCAGCTTAGCGCGGGGGTTCTTTGGAAACACCATATATTTT	CASSLARGFFGNTIYF
TRBV7-2	once	TRBJ1-1	NA	TGTGCCAGCAGCTTAGATCGAGGGGTTGGCACTGAAGCTTTCTTT	CASSLDRGVGTEAFF
TRBV11-3	few	TRBJ1-2	NA	TGTGCCAGCAACCCAATACCGACGGATGGCTACACCTTC	CASNPIPTDGYTF
TRBV29-1	few	TRBJ2-3	TRBD1	TGCAGCGCCGTGACAGGGGCTGTGGATACGCAGTATTTT	CSAVTGAVDTQYF
TRBV20-1	few	TRBJ2-1	NA	TGCAGTGCTAGAGATGAGGAAAACTCCTACAATGAGCAGTTCTTC	CSARDEENSYNEQFF
TRBV7-2	NA	TRBJ2-3	TRBD2	TGTGCCAGCAGCTCTAGGGGTAGCGGGAGGGGTACAGATACGCAGTATTTT	CASSSRGSGRGTDTQYF
TRBV12-3/TRBV12-4	few	TRBJ2-7	TRBD1	TGTGCCAGCAGTCCCCCTTGGACAGGGGGCGTTTACGAGCAGTACTTC	CASSPPWTGGVYEQYF
TRBV7-3	NA	TRBJ2-7	TRBD2	TGTGCCAGCAGCTTAAGCGCGGGGGGTACCTACGAGCAGTACTTC	CASSLSAGGTYEQYF
TRBV5-1	NA	TRBJ2-3	TRBD2	TGCGCCAGCAGCTCCGTTATAGCGGGGACAGATACGCAGTATTTT	CASSSVIAGTDTQYF
TRBV4-3	few	TRBJ1-4	NA	TGCGCCAGCAGCCAAGATAGCGGCCCAACTAATGAAAAACTGTTTTTT	CASSQDSGPTNEKLFF
TRBV20-1	few	TRBJ1-2	NA	TGCAGTGCTAGAGAGGAAGGGTCAGCTAACTATGGCTACACCTTC	CSAREEGSANYGYTF
TRBV4-1	few	TRBJ2-7	NA	TGCGCCAGCAGCCAAGGGGGGGAGGAGCAGTACTTC	CASSQGGEEQYF
TRBV5-4	NA	TRBJ2-1	NA	TGTGCCAGCAGCTTCCGCGGGACCACCGGGAATGAGCAGTTCTTC	CASSFRGTTGNEQFF
TRBV7-2	NA	TRBJ1-1	TRBD1	TGTGCCAGCAGCGCGGGACAGATGAACACTGAAGCTTTCTTT	CASSAGQMNTEAFF
TRBV24-1	few	TRBJ2-3	NA	TGTGCCACCAGTGACCCCCATCAGGCAGATACGCAGTATTTT	CATSDPHQADTQYF
TRBV6-2/TRBV6-3	NA	TRBJ2-7	TRBD1	TGTGCCAGCAGTCGACAGGGGGCTACCTACGAGCAGTACTTC	CASSRQGATYEQYF
TRBV5-8	NA	TRBJ2-3	NA	TGTGCCAGCAGCTTGATGAGACAAAGCACAGATACGCAGTATTTT	CASSLMRQSTDTQYF
TRBV20-1	few	TRBJ2-3	NA	TGCAGTGCTAGAGCGGGAGTAGGCACAGATACGCAGTATTTT	CSARAGVGTDTQYF
TRBV4-2	NA	TRBJ2-7	NA	TGTGCCAGCAGCCAAGAGTTACCGCAGGAGCTCGGACCGGGTGAGCAGTACTTC	CASSQELPQELGPGEQYF
TRBV29-1	few	TRBJ2-7	NA	TGCAGCGTTCGATTCAGGAGCTCCTACGAGCAGTACTTC	CSVRFRSSYEQYF
TRBV19	few	TRBJ1-5	TRBD1	TGTGCCAGTAGTCCGGGGACAGGGCGCATCAATCAGCCCCAGCATTTT	CASSPGTGRINQPQHF
TRBV30	NA	TRBJ2-5	NA	TGTGCCTGGAGTTTCGGGTTTCAAGAGACCCAGTACTTC	CAWSFGFQETQYF
TRBV20-1	few	TRBJ2-1	TRBD2	TGCAGTGCCCGAGGACTAGCGGTCTACAATGAGCAGTTCTTC	CSARGLAVYNEQFF
TRBV5-1	many	TRBJ2-1	NA	TGCGCCAGCAGCGAGACAGGTAGCTCCTACAATGAGCAGTTCTTC	CASSETGSSYNEQFF
TRBV12-3/TRBV12-4	few	TRBJ2-5	NA	TGTGCCAGCAGCATGCATAAGGAGACCCAGTACTTC	CASSMHKETQYF
TRBV4-1	few	TRBJ1-6	NA	TGCGCCAGCAGCCAAGTTATCGGGGAGGGCCGATATTCACCCCTCCACTTT	CASSQVIGEGRYSPLHF
TRBV23-1	NA	TRBJ1-5	TRBD1	TGCGCCAGCAGCCCTATACGGGACAGCCTCCTCTTATGGCCCCAGCATTTT	CASSPIRDSLLLWPQHF
TRBV28	few	TRBJ2-6	NA	TGTGCCAGCAGTACAAATCCAAACTCTGGGGCCAACGTCCTGACTTTC	CASSTNPNSGANVLTF
TRBV28	few	TRBJ2-3	NA	TGTGCCAGCAGTCACCCTAGCACAGATACGCAGTATTTT	CASSHPSTDTQYF